One and the same sample provided the 3 T cell receptor beta chains below, sequenced in a study of response to subunit inactivated influenza vaccine. TCRdb fed the RT-PCR reads into MiXCR, producing one record per CDR3 protein. Of 650,000 or so distinct CDR3 sequences detected, 14% appear once; the ten largest clones hold 7.6%. This specimen was PBMCs from blood, taken 14 days before vaccination. The receptors come from a man in his fifties who received an inactivated influenza vaccine.

This clonotype was seen at least ten times. The rearrangement joins TRBV28 to TRBJ2-7, with unresolved D. With 6 bases removed from V and 2 bases from J, the gap between germline ends came to 17 bases. CDR3 length: 15 amino acids. The V gene's germline CDR1 is MDHEN and CDR2 SYDVKM. CDR3 coding DNA: TGTGCCAGCAGCCGCGGCACCGGACGACCCTACGAGCAGTACTTC. Protein product: CASSRGTGRPYEQYF.

This clonotype was observed a handful of times. The CDR3 DNA reads TGTGCCAGCAGCTTGGCCACAGGGGTATCCTACAATGAGCAGTTCTTC. This gives the protein CASSLATGVSYNEQFF. The chain combines TRBV7-7 with TRBJ2-1; TRBD1 aligns across 7 bases. V lost 3 bases and J lost 1; bases outside the gene matches: 6. The germline CDR1 and CDR2 sequences are SSHAT and FNYEAQ (reference sequence). There are 16 residues in the CDR3. Supplemented by reference TRBV7-7 and TRBJ2-1, the full variable domain reads GAGVSQSPRYKVTKRGQDVTLRCDPISSHATLYWYQQALGQGPEFLTYFNYEAQPDKSGLPSDRFSAERPEGSISTLTIQRTEQRDSAMYRCASSLATGVSYNEQFFGPGTRLTVL.

This clonotype was found a few times. The V gene is TRBV5-1, the J gene TRBJ2-1; D may be TRBD2 (5 bases). The CDR3 has 13 residues. Germline assignment: CDR1 SGHRS and CDR2 YFSETQ. Trimming left V 2 bases short and J 5 bases short, with 8 bases between. DNA of the CDR3: TGCGCCAGCAGCTTCGGGGAAAACAATGAGCAGTTCTTC. Translated, it gives CASSFGENNEQFF. Combining the CDR3 with reference TRBV5-1 and TRBJ2-1 gives the whole variable domain KAGVTQTPRYLIKTRGQQVTLSCSPISGHRSVSWYQQTPGQGLQFLFEYFSETQRNKGNFPGRFSGRQFSNSRSEMNVSTLELGDSALYLCASSFGENNEQFFGPGTRLTVL.